The present TCR beta chain was sequenced within a study of OX40 agonist ivuxolimab in advanced cancers. Study summary: Administration of intravenous ivuxolimab to patients occurred every 2 weeks at 0.01 to 10 mg/kg. Dose-escalation patients were diagnosed with hepatocellular carcinoma, melanoma, renal cell cancer or head and neck cancer.

Assay: immunoSEQ multiplex PCR; the TCRdb copy retains only in-frame clones and omits some. The sample contains roughly 80,000 clones, 86% of which appear only once. Of note for this clone: Its target is not known.

Germline V CDR1 and CDR2: SGHAT, FQNNGV. The CDR3 contains 15 residues. The junction had 8 bases not matched to a gene; V was cut back by 5 bases and J by 6 bases. Whole-study findings and limits: There was clonal expansion of CD4+ and CD8+ blood T cells by week 6 at 0.1 to 3.0 mg/kg.

The receptor's source is an adult with an advanced solid tumor such as melanoma, head and neck, liver or kidney cancer. The source was CD4+ or CD8+ T cells sorted from blood, collected in a trial of the OX40 agonist ivuxolimab. The chain combines TRBV11-2 with TRBJ2-1; 9 nucleotides match TRBD2. CDR3 residues: CASSPRASGINEQFF. For the CDR3, the DNA is TGTGCCAGCAGCCCAAGGGCTAGCGGGATCAATGAGCAGTTCTTC.